The 10 T cell receptor beta chains given below trace back to one sample, sequenced in a study of T cell responses to AZD1222 COVID-19 vaccine. Clones were sequenced by immunoSEQ multiplex PCR, and TCRdb holds only the in-frame ones, with some missing. The profile covers roughly 150,000 clones, with 70% to 90% appearing a single time and under 3.5% taken by the ten largest. The source was peripheral blood, collected on day 0 of MenACWY control vaccination. Source of these receptors: an adult in good health.

CDR3 in amino acids: CASSEHTFRSGNTIYF. As DNA, the CDR3 is TGTGCCAGCAGTGAGCACACTTTCCGCTCTGGAAACACCATATATTTT. The chain combines TRBV6-1 with TRBJ1-3; no clear D gene. Per the germline V gene, CDR1 is MNHNS and CDR2 is SASEGT. Trimming cost V 3 bases and J 0 bases, with 12 bases left between them. The CDR3 runs to 16 residues.

The chain recombines TRBV5-1 with TRBJ2-7; 10 bases match TRBD2. CDR1 is SGHRS and CDR2 is YFSETQ in the germline V gene. J was trimmed by 6 bases and V by 2 bases; bases with no gene match: 8. The CDR3 covers 15 residues. The CDR3 is CASSFLAGEIGEQYF. Written as DNA, the CDR3 is TGCGCCAGCAGCTTCCTAGCGGGGGAGATTGGCGAGCAGTACTTC.

The chain combines TRBV19 with TRBJ1-6; possible D gene TRBD1, 6 bases. V shed 5 bases and J shed 8 bases, with 16 bases lying between them. This CDR3 comprises 15 residues. Per the germline V gene, CDR1 is LNHDA and CDR2 is SQIVND (reference sequence). The CDR3 nucleotides are TGTGCCAGTAGTCCGGCAGGACAGCAAGATTCACCCCTCCACTTT. Protein: CASSPAGQQDSPLHF.

CDR3 in amino acids: CASSDAGTLTKSATF. CDR3 DNA: TGTGCCAGCAGCGACGCCGGGACCTTAACGAAGAGTGCCACCTTC. The chain has TRBV7-2 and TRBJ1-2, with a tentative D call TRBD1 (5 bases). V lost 5 bases and J 13 bases, leaving 26 bases between the germline ends. The germline CDR1 and CDR2 sequences are SGHTA and FQGNSA. The CDR3 has 15 residues.

CDR3 protein: CASSHRDYNSPLHF. In DNA form, the CDR3 reads TGTGCCAGCAGCCACCGGGACTATAATTCACCCCTCCACTTT. The chain combines TRBV3-1 (or the pseudogene TRBV3-2) with TRBJ1-6; no reliable D call. Deletions cut 3 bases from V and 3 bases from J, with 6 bases between. Germline values: CDR1 LGHDT, CDR2 YNNKEL (reference sequence). The CDR3 consists of 14 residues.

The rearrangement links TRBV4-1 to TRBJ1-6; 7 bases map to TRBD1. CDR3 length equals 16 residues. J lost 0 bases, V lost 3 bases, and 2 bases had no gene match. CDR1 and CDR2 from the germline V gene are MGHRA and YSYEKL. The CDR3 protein is CASSHRQGSYNSPLHF. In DNA, the CDR3 is TGCGCCAGCAGCCATCGACAGGGCTCCTATAATTCACCCCTCCACTTT.

The gene calls are TRBV2 and TRBJ1-1; perhaps TRBD1 as D (6 bases). V gave up 11 bases and J gave up 3 bases, with 16 bases separating them. Germline lookup yields CDR1 SNHLY and CDR2 FYNNEI. The CDR3 loop spans 13 amino acids. CDR3 in amino acids: CAGRQDWDTEAFF. The DNA of the CDR3 is TGTGCCGGAAGACAGGATTGGGACACTGAAGCTTTCTTT.

The rearrangement joins TRBV28 to TRBJ1-3; D is unresolved. V lost 4 bases, J lost 5 bases, and 6 bases lay in between. Germline V gene data show CDR1 as MDHEN and CDR2 as SYDVKM. This CDR3 is built from 12 residues. The CDR3 DNA follows: TGTGCCAGCAGTTCCCGAAGAAACACCATATATTTT. Its translation is CASSSRRNTIYF.

This chain links TRBV28 with TRBJ2-7; 9 bases match TRBD1. V lost 11 bases to trimming and J lost 2 bases; unmatched junction nucleotides: 13. CDR3 length: 15 residues. Germline V gene data show CDR1 as MDHEN and CDR2 as SYDVKM. In DNA, the CDR3 is TGTGCCGGAGGGACAGGGAATAGAGGGCCCTACGAGCAGTACTTC. Its translation is CAGGTGNRGPYEQYF.

The J gene is TRBJ1-1, the V gene TRBV5-6; D gene ambiguous. Germline V gene sequence: CDR1 SGHDT, CDR2 YYEEEE. V lost 0 bases to trimming and J lost 3 bases, with 3 bases between them. This CDR3 contains 12 residues. CDR3 DNA: TGTGCCAGCAGCTTGGAGGACACTGAAGCTTTCTTT. It codes for CASSLEDTEAFF.